This entry describes one T cell receptor beta chain. These data come from a study of blood T cell repertoires in COVID-19. Study-level information: Sites in the United States, Italy and Spain provided acute and convalescent COVID-19 samples. From T cells, B-cell-depleted T cells, or PBMCs came the material, which was cDNA or gDNA.

Original processing methods: Estimates of nucleated cell counts were drawn from the amplification of reference gene primers. TCRdb's copy holds only in-frame clones and misses some; the assay was immunoSEQ multiplex PCR. V and J calls and clone size are copied from that table; D and trimming were computed from the DNA. The sample holds 250,000 to 350,000 clones, more than 80% seen once. One Seattle source followed patients from active infection through their disease course. The CDR3 extends over 15 amino acids. Trimming took 5 bases from V and 2 from J, leaving 13 bases between them. Per germline, CDR1 MNHEY and CDR2 SMNVEV (reference sequence).

J is TRBJ1-5 and V is TRBV27; maybe TRBD1 (6 bases). The sequenced sample was peripheral blood. The sequence was collected from a woman in her forties or fifties with COVID-19, enrolled during active disease. CDR3 sequence (DNA): TGTGCCAGCAGTCAAACAGGGTTTGGCAATCAGCCCCAGCATTTT. Amino acids: CASSQTGFGNQPQHF.